Listed below are T cell receptor beta chains from one sample, sequenced in a study of shared clonotypes between healthy human individuals. Using immunoSEQ multiplex PCR, the repertoire was profiled, and TCRdb retains in-frame clones only, with some absent. The table lists about 530,000 clones, around 96% of them singletons. Sequencing input: naive CD4+ T cells sorted from blood. These receptors were collected from a woman aged 25 to 45 in good health. Both conserved end residues are part of each CDR3. A D gene is named only where the DNA matches it firmly. Clone size, where shown, is once, few, many, or a class for clones that have expanded.

CDR3nt	CDR3aa	j_gene	abundance	v_gene	d_gene
TGTGCCAGCAGGCCGCCGGGGGCCGGGGATACGCAGTATTTT	CASRPPGAGDTQYF	TRBJ2-3	-	TRBV28	-
TGTGCCAGCTCACCAACATCGAGCTCCTACGAGCAGTACTTC	CASSPTSSSYEQYF	TRBJ2-7	-	TRBV18	-
TGTGCCAGCAGCGTAGAAGGGCGGGGGGCCAACGTCCTGACTTTC	CASSVEGRGANVLTF	TRBJ2-6	once	TRBV9	-
TGTGCCACCAGCAGAGATTTACTAGCAGAGACCGGGGAGCTGTTTTTT	CATSRDLLAETGELFF	TRBJ2-2	-	TRBV15	-
TGTGCCAGCAGTCGGGGACTAGCGGGAGACAATGAGCAGTTCTTC	CASSRGLAGDNEQFF	TRBJ2-1	-	TRBV28	TRBD2
TGTGCCAGCAGCTTGGCCTACGTCGGAAGTCCGGGCACCGGGGAGCTGTTTTTT	CASSLAYVGSPGTGELFF	TRBJ2-2	-	TRBV5-6	-
TGTGCCAGCAGTTTATCTCGCGGACTTCACACAGATACGCAGTATTTT	CASSLSRGLHTDTQYF	TRBJ2-3	-	TRBV27	-
TGTGCCAGCTCACCGACGACTAGCGGGAGTGTTTCAGATACGCAGTATTTT	CASSPTTSGSVSDTQYF	TRBJ2-3	-	TRBV18	TRBD2
TGCAGCGTTAGAGCGACTAGCACTAGTAGAGATACGCAGTATTTT	CSVRATSTSRDTQYF	TRBJ2-3	-	TRBV29-1	TRBD2
TGTGCCAGCAGTCACGGGACTAGCGGGAGGCCAGAGACCCAGTACTTC	CASSHGTSGRPETQYF	TRBJ2-5	-	TRBV27	TRBD2
TGTGCCAGCAGCTTGGCCCGACAGGGGGGTAGCTCTGGGGCCAACGTCCTGACTTTC	CASSLARQGGSSGANVLTF	TRBJ2-6	once	TRBV5-4	TRBD1
TGTGCCACCTCGGGACAGCTTTTTGAAGCTTTCTTT	CATSGQLFEAFF	TRBJ1-1	-	TRBV28	TRBD1
TGTGCCAGCAAGACGGATCGCCATGAGCAGTTCTTC	CASKTDRHEQFF	TRBJ2-1	-	TRBV2	-
TGCGCCAGCAGCCAAGTCCTGCGGAGCTCCTACGAGCAGTACTTC	CASSQVLRSSYEQYF	TRBJ2-7	-	TRBV4-1	-
TGTGCCAGCTCACCACGGGGACAGGGGTCCTTCACAGATACGCAGTATTTT	CASSPRGQGSFTDTQYF	TRBJ2-3	-	TRBV18	TRBD1
TGTGCCAGCAGCTTCCCCCCCCCTGGAAACACCATATATTTT	CASSFPPPGNTIYF	TRBJ1-3	-	TRBV5-4	-
TGTGCCAGCAAGAACGGGGGGGCTAGCACGTACGAGCAGTACTTC	CASKNGGASTYEQYF	TRBJ2-7	-	TRBV28	TRBD2
TGTGCCAGCAGTACTCCCCGGGGCAGGGGGCCCTATGGCTACACCTTC	CASSTPRGRGPYGYTF	TRBJ1-2	-	TRBV6-6	TRBD1
TGTGCCTGGAGAGCGGGACGGAAGGCTTTCTTT	CAWRAGRKAFF	TRBJ1-1	-	TRBV30	-
TGTGCCAGCAGATCGGGACAGAACACAGATACGCAGTATTTT	CASRSGQNTDTQYF	TRBJ2-3	-	TRBV5-4	TRBD1
TGTGCCAGCAGCGTGGGGAGATCCACTGAAGCTTTCTTT	CASSVGRSTEAFF	TRBJ1-1	-	TRBV9	-
TGTGCCATCAGCCGGGACAGGGCCACAGATACGCAGTATTTT	CAISRDRATDTQYF	TRBJ2-3	once	TRBV10-3	TRBD1
TGCGCCAGCAGCCGCACCGGGACAGGGAGGACCGAGCAGTACTTC	CASSRTGTGRTEQYF	TRBJ2-7	-	TRBV4-1	TRBD1
TGTGCCAGCAGTGAACAGGGGGCGCGGCTTTCCTACGAGCAGTACTTC	CASSEQGARLSYEQYF	TRBJ2-7	-	TRBV2	TRBD1
TGTGCCAGCAGCCCCTCCGCCAATGAGCAGTTCTTC	CASSPSANEQFF	TRBJ2-1	-	TRBV6-5	-
TGTGCCAGCAGTTTAAAACCCTCCTTAGCGGGAGGGCCCAATGAGCAGTTCTTC	CASSLKPSLAGGPNEQFF	TRBJ2-1	-	TRBV28	TRBD2
TGTGCCAGCAGTCTCCTGGGTCAGGCGAACACTGAAGCTTTCTTT	CASSLLGQANTEAFF	TRBJ1-1	-	TRBV28	-
TGTGCCAGTAGTATTGACAGGCTAACTGAAGCTTTCTTT	CASSIDRLTEAFF	TRBJ1-1	-	TRBV19	-
TGTGCCAGCAGCTCAGCACAGGGGTACCAAGAGACCCAGTACTTC	CASSSAQGYQETQYF	TRBJ2-5	-	TRBV28	TRBD1
TGTGCCAGTAGTCCGAGACAATCTCATCAGCCCCAGCATTTT	CASSPRQSHQPQHF	TRBJ1-5	-	TRBV19	-
TGTGCCTGGAGTCGGGGGGGGACAGAAGCCTACGAGCAGTACTTC	CAWSRGGTEAYEQYF	TRBJ2-7	once	TRBV30	-
TGCGCCAGCAGCCTGACAGGGGGCGCGAACACTGAAGCTTTCTTT	CASSLTGGANTEAFF	TRBJ1-1	-	TRBV5-1	TRBD1
TGCGCCAGCAGCTTGTTTACAGGGGTCGACGAGCAGTACTTC	CASSLFTGVDEQYF	TRBJ2-7	-	TRBV5-1	TRBD1
TGTGCCAGCAGTTTTCAGGGGGCGCTAGCTTCCGGGGCCAACGTCCTGACTTTC	CASSFQGALASGANVLTF	TRBJ2-6	-	TRBV28	TRBD1
TGTGCCAGCAGTGGTGGCAGGGCTACGAACATTCAGTACTTC	CASSGGRATNIQYF	TRBJ2-4	once	TRBV25-1	-
TGTGCCAGCAGCTTGGCGGGGGATAACACTGAAGCTTTCTTT	CASSLAGDNTEAFF	TRBJ1-1	-	TRBV11-2	-
TGTGCCTGGAGTGTCCCAGTAGGGCTAGCGGGAACCTACGAGCAGTACTTC	CAWSVPVGLAGTYEQYF	TRBJ2-7	-	TRBV30	TRBD2
TGTGCCAGCAGCCCGGGGGGAGAGGGGAGCAATCAGCCCCAGCATTTT	CASSPGGEGSNQPQHF	TRBJ1-5	few	TRBV7-9	-
TGTGCCAGCTCACCAGGATCAGTAGCGCTTAGCTCCTACAATGAGCAGTTCTTC	CASSPGSVALSSYNEQFF	TRBJ2-1	-	TRBV18	-
TGTGCCAGCCCAGGCAGGGAAGGCTATGGCTACACCTTC	CASPGREGYGYTF	TRBJ1-2	-	TRBV11-1	-